This TCR beta chain comes out of a study of blood T cell repertoires in COVID-19. Study-wide context: Sites across the United States, Italy and Spain contributed samples from acute and convalescent COVID-19. PBMCs, B-cell-depleted T cells, or T cells were the source of the cDNA or gDNA that made up the material.

Authors' data handling: Counts of nucleated cells, estimated from reference gene primer amplification, were obtained. Sequenced by immunoSEQ multiplex PCR; TCRdb stores in-frame clones only, minus some. That table gives V, J and clone size, and the DNA gave D and trimming. The sample lists 150,000 to 200,000 clones, around 83% occurring once. Recruitment covered over 20 US areas and drew participants whose ages spanned roughly 18 to 89 years. The sample comprised PBMCs or T cells enriched from blood (not recorded which). This TCR was sampled from a man in his forties or fifties who had recovered from COVID-19.

The CDR3: CASSPGGNQPQHF. The CDR3 DNA follows: TGCGCCAGCAGCCCAGGGGGAAATCAGCCCCAGCATTTT. J is TRBJ1-5 and V is TRBV5-1; 7 bases are shared with TRBD1. Germline assignment: CDR1 SGHRS and CDR2 YFSETQ. J gave up 4 bases and V 4 bases, and 2 bases lay outside the gene matches. The CDR3 is made up of 13 amino acids.